This section outlines one TCR beta chain sequence together with its context. As yet, its antigen is unknown. V was clipped by 3 bases and J by 6 bases; unmatched bases: 5. The CDR3 is 14 residues long. Germline V gives CDR1 LNHDA, CDR2 SQIVND (reference sequence). The sample comes from a study of OX40 agonist ivuxolimab in advanced cancers. Looking at the study overall: Ivuxolimab is a fully human IgG2 antibody that activates OX40 (CD134). Study results and caveats: Both blood CD4+ and CD8+ T cells showed clonal growth by week 6 at 0.1 to 3.0 mg/kg.

Assay: immunoSEQ multiplex PCR; the TCRdb copy retains only in-frame clones and omits some. The sample consists of 70,000 to 95,000 clones, around nine tenths of them appearing once. At baseline, cycle 4 day 1, and cycle 7 day 1, blood was sampled. V and J are TRBV19 and TRBJ2-1; 7 positions match TRBD1. Material: CD4+ or CD8+ T cells sorted from blood, obtained in a trial of the OX40 agonist ivuxolimab. The sequence derives from an adult with an advanced solid tumor such as melanoma, head and neck, liver or kidney cancer. In nucleotides, the CDR3 is TGTGCCAGTAGTATTGGGGGACAGCGCAATGAGCAGTTCTTC. Residues: CASSIGGQRNEQFF.